The entry below gives a single T cell receptor beta chain sequence along with its context. The data are from a study of blood T cell repertoires in COVID-19. Clones were read by immunoSEQ multiplex PCR, and TCRdb kept only the in-frame ones, dropping some. The top ten clones hold around 1.6% of a sample with about 320,000 clones, approximately 85% of them seen once. Trimming left V 4 bases short and J 15 bases short, with 19 bases between. This CDR3 is 13 amino acids long. Per germline, CDR1 MDHEN and CDR2 SYDVKM. The chain carries TRBV28 and TRBJ2-1, with D maybe TRBD2 (5 bases). This receptor was taken from a woman in her 50s with acute or convalescent COVID-19. The material sequenced was peripheral blood. The CDR3 coding sequence is TGTGCCAGCAGTTCCCCTCATTCGGGGTTCGGGTTCTTC. It translates to CASSSPHSGFGFF.